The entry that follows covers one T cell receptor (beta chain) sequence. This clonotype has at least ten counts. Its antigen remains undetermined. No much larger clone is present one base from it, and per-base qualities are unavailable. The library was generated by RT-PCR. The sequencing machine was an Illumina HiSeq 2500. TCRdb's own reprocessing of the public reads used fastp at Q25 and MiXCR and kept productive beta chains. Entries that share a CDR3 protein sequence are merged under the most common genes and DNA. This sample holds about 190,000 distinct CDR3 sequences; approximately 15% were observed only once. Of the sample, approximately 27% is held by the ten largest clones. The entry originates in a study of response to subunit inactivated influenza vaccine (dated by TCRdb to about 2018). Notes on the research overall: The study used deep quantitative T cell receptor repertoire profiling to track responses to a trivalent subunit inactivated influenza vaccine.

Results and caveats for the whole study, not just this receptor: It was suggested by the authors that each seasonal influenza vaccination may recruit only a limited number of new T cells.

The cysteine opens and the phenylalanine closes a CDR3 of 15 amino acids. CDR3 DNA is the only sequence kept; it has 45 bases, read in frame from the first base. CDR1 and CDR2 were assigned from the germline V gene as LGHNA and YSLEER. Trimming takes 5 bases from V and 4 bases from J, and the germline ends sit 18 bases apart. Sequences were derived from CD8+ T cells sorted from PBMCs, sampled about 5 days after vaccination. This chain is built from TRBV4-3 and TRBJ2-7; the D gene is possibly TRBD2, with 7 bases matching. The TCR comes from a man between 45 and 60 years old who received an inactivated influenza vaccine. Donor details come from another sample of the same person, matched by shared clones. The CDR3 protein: CASSKGGGVPYEQYF. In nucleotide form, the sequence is TGCGCCAGCAGCAAGGGGGGGGGAGTCCCATACGAGCAGTACTTC.